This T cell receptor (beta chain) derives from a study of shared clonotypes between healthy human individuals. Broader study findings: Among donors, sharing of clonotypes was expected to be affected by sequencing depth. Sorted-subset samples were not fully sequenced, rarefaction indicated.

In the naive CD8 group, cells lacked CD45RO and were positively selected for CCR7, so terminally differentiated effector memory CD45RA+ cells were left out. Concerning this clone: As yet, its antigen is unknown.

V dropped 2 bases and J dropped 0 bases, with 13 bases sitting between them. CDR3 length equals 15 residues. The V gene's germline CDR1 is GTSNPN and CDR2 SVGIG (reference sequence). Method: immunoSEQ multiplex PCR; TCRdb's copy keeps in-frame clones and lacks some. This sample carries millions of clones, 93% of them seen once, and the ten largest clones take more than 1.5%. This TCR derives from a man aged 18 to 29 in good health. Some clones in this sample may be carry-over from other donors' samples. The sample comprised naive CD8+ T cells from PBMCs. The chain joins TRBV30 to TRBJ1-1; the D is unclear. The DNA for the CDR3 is TGTGCCTGGAGTAGTCTCGGCAGCTTGAACACTGAAGCTTTCTTT. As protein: CAWSSLGSLNTEAFF. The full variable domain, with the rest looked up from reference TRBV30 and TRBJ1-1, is SQTIHQWPATLVQPVGSPLSLECTVEGTSNPNLYWYRQAAGRGLQLLFYSVGIGQISSEVPQNLSASRPQDRQFILSSKKLLLSDSGFYLCAWSSLGSLNTEAFFGQGTRLTVV.